This note documents a single T cell receptor beta chain sequence. This sample was taken from a study of blood T cell repertoires in COVID-19. The CDR3 length is 15 residues. V lost 3 bases to trimming and J lost 4 bases, with 15 bases between them. CDR1 and CDR2 from the germline V gene are LNHDA and SQIVND (reference sequence). Some clones are missing from TCRdb's copy, which holds only in-frame ones; the method was immunoSEQ multiplex PCR. The table has about 250,000 clones, approximately 84% seen once; the top ten hold approximately 4.8%. Sequencing used peripheral blood. The chain employs TRBV19 and TRBJ1-1; D is ambiguous. The clonotype comes from a man aged 45-65 years with active or convalescent COVID-19. The CDR3 nucleotides are TGTGCCAGTAGTATTGTCGGCGGGGTGGGCACTGAAGCTTTCTTT. Protein: CASSIVGGVGTEAFF.